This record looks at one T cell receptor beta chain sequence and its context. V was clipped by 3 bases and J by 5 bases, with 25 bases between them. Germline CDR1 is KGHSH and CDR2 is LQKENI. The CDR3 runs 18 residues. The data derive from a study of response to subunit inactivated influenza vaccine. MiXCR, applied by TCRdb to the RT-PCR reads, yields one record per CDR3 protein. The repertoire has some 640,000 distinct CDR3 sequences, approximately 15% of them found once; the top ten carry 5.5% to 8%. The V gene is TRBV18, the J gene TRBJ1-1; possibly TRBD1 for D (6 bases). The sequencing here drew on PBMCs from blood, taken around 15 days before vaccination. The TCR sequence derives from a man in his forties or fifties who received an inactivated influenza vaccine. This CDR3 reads CASSPFESDRSFGTEAFF. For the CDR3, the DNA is TGTGCCAGCTCACCCTTCGAAAGCGACAGGTCCTTTGGAACTGAAGCTTTCTTT. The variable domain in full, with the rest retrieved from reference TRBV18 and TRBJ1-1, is NAGVMQNPRHLVRRRGQEARLRCSPMKGHSHVYWYRQLPEEGLKFMVYLQKENIIDESGMPKERFSAEFPKEGPSILRIQQVVRGDSAAYFCASSPFESDRSFGTEAFFGQGTRLTVV.